These 19 T cell receptor beta chains were all obtained from the same sample, sequenced in a study of CD8 T cells in ankylosing spondylitis. Whole-study findings and limits: A TCR beta motif of eight highly homologous variants appeared characteristic of ankylosing spondylitis blood.

TCRdb recomputed calls from the 5' RACE reads with MiXCR, one row per CDR3 protein. The sample lists 650,000 to 800,000 distinct CDR3 sequences, 19% occurring once. These receptors' antigens are unknown. Sequences were obtained from blood, either unsorted or a sorted T cell fraction (not recorded which). These receptors originate from a male donor with ankylosing spondylitis.

The table lists this clonotype with a few counts. The chain has TRBV12-3 or TRBV12-4 and TRBJ1-6; no clear D. This CDR3 has 13 residues. V lost 6 bases and J 7 bases, leaving 10 bases between the germline ends. The CDR3 nucleotides read TGTGCCAGCAGAGGCCCTTCCAATTCACCCCTCCACTTT. Translating gives CASRGPSNSPLHF.

This clonotype was found a few times. The chain combines TRBV5-1 with TRBJ2-3; D gene unclear. This CDR3 has 13 amino acids. Trimming removed 1 base at V and 4 bases at J, with 7 bases between. Germline V gene data show CDR1 as SGHRS and CDR2 as YFSETQ. The CDR3 bases are TGCGCCAGCAGCTTGATAAGCCCAGATACGCAGTATTTT. This codes for CASSLISPDTQYF.

V is TRBV12-3 or TRBV12-4 and J is TRBJ2-3; D is perhaps TRBD1 or TRBD2 (5 bases each). The V gene lost 5 bases and the J gene lost 0 bases, with 12 bases spanning the gap. This CDR3 contains 15 residues. The CDR3 here is CASSAGTRSTDTQYF. CDR3 DNA: TGTGCCAGCAGTGCCGGGACCAGGAGCACAGATACGCAGTATTTT.

In this sample, this clonotype turned up a few times. The CDR3 DNA sequence: TGTGCCAGCAGCGATTTCCCAGGGGAGAGCACCGGGGAGCTGTTTTTT. Its translation: CASSDFPGESTGELFF. The chain carries TRBV2 and TRBJ2-2; D is possibly TRBD1 (6 bases). The CDR3 is 16 amino acids. Germline V gene sequence: CDR1 SNHLY, CDR2 FYNNEI. Trimming left V 6 bases short and J 4 bases short, with 18 bases between.

This CDR3 reads CASSYLASNTGELFF. CDR3 nucleotide sequence: TGTGCCAGCAGTTACTTGGCTTCGAACACCGGGGAGCTGTTTTTT. The chain joins TRBV6-2 or TRBV6-3 to TRBJ2-2; no reliable D call. CDR1 is MNHEY, CDR2 SVGEGT, per germline. This CDR3 region has 15 residues. Trimming stripped 1 base from V and 0 bases from J, with 6 bases between.

This clonotype was counted only a few times. The gene calls are TRBV5-5 and TRBJ2-2; maybe TRBD1 (5 bases). Germline values: CDR1 SGHKS, CDR2 YYEKEE (reference sequence). V was pared by 1 base and J by 2 bases, with 12 bases between. This CDR3 has 16 amino acids. CDR3 coding DNA: TGTGCCAGCAGCTTGCGATTCGACAGTAACACCGGGGAGCTGTTTTTT. The encoded protein is CASSLRFDSNTGELFF.

In nucleotides, the CDR3 is TGTGCCAGCAGCTCGTCCAGTTGGAGGACTGAAGCTTTCTTT. It encodes CASSSSSWRTEAFF. The chain uses TRBV11-2 and TRBJ1-1; D is undetermined. Germline CDR1 reads SGHAT; CDR2 reads FQNNGV. Trimming took 4 bases from V and 5 from J, leaving 14 bases between them. The CDR3 extends over 14 amino acids.

This clonotype turned up a few times. The chain recombines TRBV5-5 with TRBJ2-1; 7 nucleotides match TRBD2. The CDR3 sequence is 15 residues long. The trim removed 1 base at V and 5 bases at J, leaving 6 bases unmatched. CDR1 is SGHKS and CDR2 is YYEKEE in the germline V gene (reference sequence). The CDR3 region has the DNA TGTGCCAGCAGCTTGTCCGGGGGGTTCGACAATGAGCAGTTCTTC. This translates into CASSLSGGFDNEQFF.

This rearrangement joins TRBV20-1 to TRBJ2-1, with D unresolved. The CDR3 length is 10 residues. Germline V gene lookup returns CDR1 DFQATT and CDR2 SNEGSKA (reference sequence). The V end lost 5 bases, the J end lost 7 bases, and 6 bases lay between the germline ends. CDR3 amino acids: CSASVNEQFF. CDR3 in DNA: TGCAGTGCTTCGGTGAATGAGCAGTTCTTC.

The CDR3 DNA reads TGTGCCATTACTCCGGGACAGGCTGGGAACACTGAAGCTTTCTTT. Translation: CAITPGQAGNTEAFF. The rearrangement uses TRBV10-3 and TRBJ1-1; 8 bases line up with TRBD1. From germline, CDR1 is ENHRY and CDR2 SYGVKD. The CDR3 length is 15 residues. Losses at the gene ends were 9 bases for V and 1 base for J; bases not matched to a gene: 10.

This chain links TRBV29-1 with TRBJ1-2; D might be TRBD1 (6 bases). The CDR3 spans 16 residues. Trimming pared 3 bases from V and 5 bases from J, leaving 22 bases between. In germline, CDR1 is SQVTM, CDR2 ANQGSEA. The CDR3 DNA reads as TGCAGCGTTGAGGGTCAGGGGAAGCCCTCCCTATATGGCTACACCTTC. Protein: CSVEGQGKPSLYGYTF.

This clonotype was found a few times. The chain has TRBV12-3 or TRBV12-4 and TRBJ2-2; D is unclear. This CDR3 has 14 residues. V lost 2 bases to trimming and J lost 6 bases, with 10 bases between them. CDR3 sequence (DNA): TGTGCCAGCAGTTTAAATGGGTTAGCCGGGGAGCTGTTTTTT. This translates into CASSLNGLAGELFF.

V is TRBV7-2 and J is TRBJ2-2; 8 bases line up with TRBD2. The germline gives CDR1 SGHTA, CDR2 FQGNSA. V dropped 1 base and J dropped 5; count of bases not matched to a gene: 9. This CDR3 region has 17 residues. Here the CDR3 reads CASSLVPRGRWTGELFF. DNA for the CDR3: TGTGCCAGCAGCTTAGTTCCTCGCGGGAGGTGGACCGGGGAGCTGTTTTTT.

The V and J genes are TRBV3-1 and TRBJ1-2; D not resolved. Germline V CDR1 and CDR2: LGHDT, YNNKEL (reference sequence). The CDR3 covers 14 residues. The V gene lost 2 bases and the J gene lost 4 bases, with 11 bases spanning the gap. DNA for the CDR3: TGTGCCAGCAGCCAATCGACAAGGTCCTATGGCTACACCTTC. Translating gives CASSQSTRSYGYTF. Looking up the rest from reference TRBV3-1 and TRBJ1-2 gives the full variable domain: DTAVSQTPKYLVTQMGNDKSIKCEQNLGHDTMYWYKQDSKKFLKIMFSYNNKELIINETVPNRFSPKSPDKAHLNLHINSLELGDSAVYFCASSQSTRSYGYTFGSGTRLTVV.

V and J are TRBV4-1 and TRBJ1-4, with D perhaps TRBD1 (5 bases). The CDR3 runs to 15 residues. The V end lost 2 bases, the J end lost 5 bases, and 12 bases lay between the germline ends. Germline V gene data show CDR1 as MGHRA and CDR2 as YSYEKL. In DNA, the CDR3 is TGCGCCAGCAGCCAAAATTGGGGGGTAAATGAAAAACTGTTTTTT. Protein: CASSQNWGVNEKLFF.

The sample holds a few counts of this clonotype. The V and J genes are TRBV7-9 and TRBJ2-7; D perhaps matches TRBD1 (6 bases). This CDR3 has 13 residues. V was shortened by 5 bases and J by 10 bases, with 18 bases between the two germline ends. Looked up from germline, CDR1 is SEHNR and CDR2 is FQNEAQ (reference sequence). The DNA for the CDR3 is TGTGCCAGCAGCACCACGGTCAGGGACACCCAGTACTTC. Amino acid sequence: CASSTTVRDTQYF.

The chain uses TRBV6-2 or TRBV6-3 and TRBJ2-7; the D gene is possibly TRBD2 (6 bases). V was clipped by 9 bases and J by 2 bases, with 23 bases between them. The CDR3 is 16 amino acids. Per germline, CDR1 MNHEY and CDR2 SVGEGT. Here the CDR3 reads CASDKTNSGTPYEQYF. The CDR3, as DNA: TGTGCCAGTGACAAAACCAATAGCGGCACGCCCTACGAGCAGTACTTC.

The table lists this clonotype with a few counts. The chain links TRBV6-2 or TRBV6-3 to TRBJ2-1; TRBD2 is a possible D gene (6 bases). Trimming removed 6 bases from V and 7 bases from J, with 13 bases in between. This CDR3 is built from 13 residues. Germline V CDR1 and CDR2: MNHEY, SVGEGT. The CDR3 DNA reads TGTGCCAGCAGCCCTAGCGTTGTAAATGAGCAGTTCTTC. It yields the protein CASSPSVVNEQFF.

The V and J genes are TRBV6-2 or TRBV6-3 and TRBJ2-2, with TRBD1 identical over 10 bases. CDR1 is MNHEY, CDR2 SVGEGT, per germline. V shed 8 bases and J 0 bases; nucleotides not matched to a gene: 9. The length of the CDR3 is 17 residues. CDR3 sequence: CASRRGQGSSNTGELFF. The CDR3 coding sequence is TGTGCCAGCCGTAGGGGACAGGGGAGTTCGAACACCGGGGAGCTGTTTTTT.